One and the same sample provided the 11 T cell receptor beta chains below, sequenced in a study of shared clonotypes between healthy human individuals. The repertoire was sequenced with immunoSEQ multiplex PCR; TCRdb's copy has only in-frame clones and lacks some. The repertoire holds 550,000 to 750,000 clones, with around 95% as singletons. The naive CD8 subset, CD45RO-negative cells positively selected for CCR7, excluded terminally differentiated effector memory CD45RA+ cells. Sequenced: naive CD8+ T cells sorted from blood. All receptors derive from a woman aged 30 to 39 in good health.

J is TRBJ1-2 and V is TRBV6-1; the match to TRBD1 covers 8 bases. The CDR3 has 17 residues. V trimming: 2 bases; J trimming: 4 bases; junction bases outside the gene matches: 12. Germline V gives CDR1 MNHNS, CDR2 SASEGT. CDR3 loop: CASSESGGGGRLYGYTF. The CDR3 coding sequence is TGTGCCAGCAGTGAATCAGGGGGCGGGGGCCGACTCTATGGCTACACCTTC.

The gene calls are TRBV4-2 and TRBJ2-5; D gene uncertain. The germline V and J ends were trimmed by 5 bases and 5 bases, with 12 bases remaining between them. CDR1 and CDR2 (germline): LGHNA, YNFKEQ. The CDR3 has 13 amino acids. The CDR3 sequence: CASSKYYMETQYF. CDR3 DNA sequence: TGTGCCAGCAGCAAATACTATATGGAGACCCAGTACTTC.

This chain links TRBV27 with TRBJ2-1; TRBD2 is a possible D gene (6 bases). The V and J ends lost 8 bases and 7 bases respectively, with 9 bases between them. CDR3 length equals 11 residues. From germline, CDR1 is MNHEY and CDR2 SMNVEV (reference sequence). The CDR3 DNA reads as TGTGCCAGCGTAGCGGTTAATGAGCAGTTCTTC. Amino acids: CASVAVNEQFF.

This chain links TRBV28 with TRBJ2-3; 14 nucleotides match TRBD2. The CDR3 sequence is 19 residues long. The germline CDR1 and CDR2 sequences are MDHEN and SYDVKM. Losses at the gene ends were 1 base for V and 4 bases for J; bases not matched to a gene: 10. As DNA, the CDR3 is TGTGCCAGCAGTTTATCATTAGGTGGACTAGCGGGAGGTGCAGATACGCAGTATTTT. Residues: CASSLSLGGLAGGADTQYF.

CDR3 protein: CAWSGGLRGLAGRYEQFF. CDR3 DNA: TGTGCCTGGAGTGGAGGGCTACGGGGACTAGCGGGAAGGTATGAGCAGTTCTTC. The V call is TRBV30, the J call TRBJ2-1; TRBD2 matches at 13 bases. V trimming: 1 base; J trimming: 8 bases; junction bases outside the gene matches: 14. The CDR3 loop spans 18 amino acids. Germline lookup yields CDR1 GTSNPN and CDR2 SVGIG (reference sequence).

CDR3 protein: CASSNDDSRGLLGGTQYF. In DNA form, the CDR3 reads TGTGCCAGCAGCAATGACGATTCCAGGGGGCTTCTAGGTGGTACGCAGTATTTT. J is TRBJ2-3 and V is TRBV21-1; the table assigns TRBD1, which was not confirmed against the DNA. TRBV21-1 is annotated as a pseudogene. The CDR3 has 18 amino acids.

Worth noting for this clone: In the same sample, other DNA sequences code for this CDR3. The chain is built from TRBV5-6 and TRBJ1-1, with no clear D. The CDR3 spans 12 residues. Germline V gene data show CDR1 as SGHDT and CDR2 as YYEEEE. V lost 0 bases and J lost 8, with 8 bases in between. The CDR3 region has the DNA TGTGCCAGCAGCTTGGCCCGGGCAGAAGCTTTCTTT. This encodes CASSLARAEAFF.

The V and J genes are TRBV10-3 and TRBJ1-1, with TRBD1 as a possible D gene (6 bases). Between the trimmed V and J ends, which lost 3 bases and 0 bases, there was a span of 29 bases. Germline V gene data show CDR1 as ENHRY and CDR2 as SYGVKD. This CDR3 has 21 residues. CDR3 amino acids: CAISEYRLLLPRGGMNTEAFF. The CDR3 DNA reads TGTGCCATCAGTGAATACAGACTCCTCTTGCCCCGCGGGGGCATGAACACTGAAGCTTTCTTT.

This chain links TRBV4-2 with TRBJ2-7, with D possibly matching TRBD2 (6 bases). The V end lost 4 bases, the J end lost 3 bases, and 19 bases lay between the germline ends. The V gene's germline CDR1 is LGHNA and CDR2 YNFKEQ. This CDR3 is built from 16 residues. CDR3 amino acids: CASSPTTLAGFYEQYF. The CDR3 nucleotides are TGTGCCAGCAGCCCGACTACCTTGGCGGGATTCTACGAGCAGTACTTC.

The chain links TRBV7-9 to TRBJ1-2; D ambiguous. Germline-derived CDR1 and CDR2 are SEHNR and FQNEAQ (reference sequence). The CDR3 has 13 amino acids. Trimming left V 1 base short and J 4 bases short, with 7 bases between. The CDR3: CASSLGSVYGYTF. The CDR3 DNA is TGTGCCAGCAGCTTAGGCAGTGTCTATGGCTACACCTTC.

The chain combines TRBV11-2 with TRBJ1-6, with 7 nucleotides matching TRBD1. This CDR3 region has 15 residues. From germline, CDR1 is SGHAT and CDR2 FQNNGV. V dropped 5 bases and J dropped 8; count of bases not matched to a gene: 9. CDR3: CASSPTFQGDSPLHF. The CDR3 DNA follows: TGTGCCAGCAGCCCAACCTTTCAGGGGGATTCACCCCTCCACTTT. Full variable domain (outside the CDR3, taken from reference TRBV11-2 and TRBJ1-6): EAGVAQSPRYKIIEKRQSVAFWCNPISGHATLYWYQQILGQGPKLLIQFQNNGVVDDSQLPKDRFSAERLKGVDSTLKIQPAKLEDSAVYLCASSPTFQGDSPLHFGNGTRLTVT.